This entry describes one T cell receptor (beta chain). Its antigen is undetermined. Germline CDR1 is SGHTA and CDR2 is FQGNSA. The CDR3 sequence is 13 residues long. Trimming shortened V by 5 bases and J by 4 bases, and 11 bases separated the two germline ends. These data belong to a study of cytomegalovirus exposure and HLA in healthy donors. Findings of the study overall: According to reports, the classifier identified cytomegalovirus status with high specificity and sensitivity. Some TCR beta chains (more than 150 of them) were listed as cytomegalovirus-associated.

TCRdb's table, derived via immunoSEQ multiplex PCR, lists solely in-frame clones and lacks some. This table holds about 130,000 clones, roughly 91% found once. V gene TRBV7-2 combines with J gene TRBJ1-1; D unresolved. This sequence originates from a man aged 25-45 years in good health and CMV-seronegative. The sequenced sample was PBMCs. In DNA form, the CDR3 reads TGTGCCAGCAGCCCCCTATCTCGCACTGAAGCTTTCTTT. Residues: CASSPLSRTEAFF.